This TCR beta chain derives from a study of blood T cells in healthy people across ages. General observations from the study: Diversity estimated from one million T cells was considered an underestimate.

Only a few counts were recorded for this clonotype. Its antigen remains unknown. Then a second PCR, running about 7 to 11 cycles, was carried out with a sample-barcoded 5' primer and a J-beta primer mix. TCRdb reprocessed the 5' RACE reads with MiXCR, giving one entry per CDR3 protein. The table includes about 930,000 distinct CDR3 sequences, about 29% detected once. This same sample was also taken into another study, of T cells of mothers and their children.

This receptor was taken from a woman in her thirties or forties in good health. Sequencing input: blood.

CDR3 residues: CASSPRQGGGTQYF. The CDR3 DNA reads TGTGCCAGCTCACCGCGACAGGGGGGAGGTACGCAGTATTTT. This chain joins TRBV18 and TRBJ2-3; 9 bases are shared with TRBD1. The CDR3 spans 14 residues. V was pared by 3 bases and J by 8 bases, with 6 bases of the junction left unmatched. Germline V lookup: CDR1 KGHSH, CDR2 LQKENI.